These 11 T cell receptor beta chains came from one sample sequenced in a study of response to subunit inactivated influenza vaccine. TCRdb independently ran MiXCR on the RT-PCR reads; one entry per CDR3 protein. The sample has 500,000 to 600,000 distinct CDR3 sequences, 16% seen once. The sequences come from CD4+ T cells sorted from PBMCs, collected approximately 25 months after vaccination. The receptors derive from a man aged 45-69 years who received an inactivated influenza vaccine.

V gene TRBV29-1 combines with J gene TRBJ2-3; D unclear. Germline CDR1 and CDR2: SQVTM and ANQGSEA. This CDR3 spans 12 amino acids. The germline V and J ends were trimmed by 2 bases and 7 bases, with 10 bases remaining between them. The chain's CDR3 is CSVEFYPNTQYF. The CDR3 DNA is TGCAGCGTTGAATTTTACCCGAATACGCAGTATTTT.

This clonotype was recorded at least ten times. The chain is built from TRBV10-3 and TRBJ1-2; D is perhaps TRBD1 (6 bases). Deletions cut 7 bases from V and 4 bases from J, with 13 bases between. There are 13 residues in the CDR3. CDR1 and CDR2 (germline): ENHRY, SYGVKD. CDR3: CAIMSGGAYGYTF. The CDR3 region has the DNA TGTGCCATCATGTCCGGGGGCGCCTATGGCTACACCTTC.

This clonotype has more than one count but fewer than ten. The rearrangement uses TRBV20-1 and TRBJ2-7; TRBD2 matches 9 bases. V was pared by 0 bases and J by 1 base, with 13 bases of the junction left unmatched. The CDR3 extends over 18 amino acids. Germline assignment: CDR1 DFQATT and CDR2 SNEGSKA (reference sequence). The DNA of the CDR3 is TGCAGTGCTAGAGATCGTGACAATCGGCGGGGGGGTTCCTACGAGCAGTACTTC. It encodes CSARDRDNRRGGSYEQYF.

This clonotype has more than one count but fewer than ten. V is TRBV12-3 or TRBV12-4 and J is TRBJ1-6; tentatively, D is TRBD1 (6 bases). V lost 8 bases and J 10 bases, leaving 15 bases between the germline ends. The CDR3 is 13 residues long. In DNA form, the CDR3 reads TGTGCCAGCGCCGTCAGGGGTAGCTCACCCCTCCACTTT. This codes for CASAVRGSSPLHF.

Only a few counts were recorded for this clonotype. CDR3 amino acids: CSARTGNEKLFF. The CDR3 nucleotides read TGCAGTGCTCGGACGGGAAATGAAAAACTGTTTTTT. The chain recombines TRBV20-1 with TRBJ1-4; D gene ambiguous. Germline V gene lookup returns CDR1 DFQATT and CDR2 SNEGSKA (reference sequence). Trimming took 5 bases from V and 5 from J, leaving 9 bases between them. CDR3 length equals 12 residues.

In this sample, this clonotype turned up a few times. The chain joins TRBV4-3 to TRBJ2-3; D could derive from TRBD1 or TRBD2 (6 bases each). Deletions cut 0 bases from V and 4 bases from J, with 14 bases between. Germline V gene sequence: CDR1 LGHNA, CDR2 YSLEER. The CDR3 covers 16 residues. This CDR3 is CASSQERGDGADTQYF. CDR3 coding DNA: TGCGCCAGCAGCCAAGAAAGGGGGGATGGCGCAGATACGCAGTATTTT.

For the CDR3, the DNA is TGCGCCAGCAGCTTGATCTGGGGACCCAACTCGGGTAATGAGCAGTTCTTC. It codes for CASSLIWGPNSGNEQFF. This rearrangement joins TRBV5-1 to TRBJ2-1, with D perhaps TRBD1 or TRBD2 (5 bases each). The CDR3 consists of 17 residues. Trimming shortened V by 1 base and J by 7 bases, and 21 bases separated the two germline ends. The V gene's germline CDR1 is SGHRS and CDR2 YFSETQ.

The CDR3 reads CSATRGNGREETQYF. In DNA, the CDR3 is TGCAGTGCTACCCGGGGGAACGGGAGGGAAGAGACCCAGTACTTC. The chain links TRBV20-1 to TRBJ2-5; 8 bases align to TRBD2. The CDR3 loop spans 15 amino acids. Germline values: CDR1 DFQATT, CDR2 SNEGSKA (reference sequence). Losses at the gene ends were 4 bases for V and 3 bases for J; bases not matched to a gene: 10.

This clonotype was counted only a few times. The V and J genes are TRBV27 and TRBJ1-4; no clear D gene. Per the germline V gene, CDR1 is MNHEY and CDR2 is SMNVEV (reference sequence). The V end lost 5 bases, the J end lost 8 bases, and 36 bases lay between the germline ends. This CDR3 is 21 amino acids long. The chain's CDR3 is CASSRTGKVSRVEDMLEKLFF. CDR3 coding DNA: TGTGCCAGCAGTCGCACCGGGAAAGTCTCGAGGGTGGAGGATATGCTGGAAAAACTGTTTTTT.

In this sample, this clonotype turned up a few times. This rearrangement joins TRBV19 to TRBJ2-2; 13 bases map to TRBD2. The CDR3 is 16 amino acids. CDR1 LNHDA and CDR2 SQIVND come from the germline V gene (reference sequence). V was pared by 6 bases and J by 1 base, with 2 bases of the junction left unmatched. In nucleotides, the CDR3 is TGTGCCAGTAGGGGACTAGCGGGGCAGAACACCGGGGAGCTGTTTTTT. It codes for CASRGLAGQNTGELFF.

The chain couples TRBV7-9 to TRBJ2-6; D is tentatively TRBD1 or TRBD2 (6 bases each). Germline CDR1 SEHNR, CDR2 FQNEAQ (reference sequence). This CDR3 region has 17 residues. Trimming removed 1 base from V and 7 bases from J, with 17 bases in between. Written as DNA, the CDR3 is TGTGCCAGCAGCTTAGTGGTGGGGGGCGCGGGAGCCAACGTCCTGACTTTC. Amino acid sequence: CASSLVVGGAGANVLTF.